This T cell receptor (beta chain) was profiled in a study of T cell repertoires in cytomegalovirus infection. This clonotype came up a few times. Its antigen is unidentified. Whole-study findings and limits: What dominated the ex vivo response were HLA-C-restricted CMV-specific TCR beta clonotypes. Adding up the frequency of public TCR beta families identified people who carried CMV plus the relevant HLA.

TCRdb reprocessed the reads via MiXCR and lists one record per CDR3 protein. The sample has 550,000 to 700,000 distinct CDR3 sequences; over 35% are singletons. Germline V gene sequence: CDR1 MRHNA, CDR2 SNTAGT. Trimming at V came to 10 bases and at J to 2 bases, leaving 8 bases not matched to a gene. The CDR3 loop spans 14 amino acids. The TCR comes from a human donor in good health (CMV status not recorded). Some clones in this sample may be carry-over from other donors' samples. The genes are TRBV6-4 and TRBJ2-3, with 8 bases that match TRBD2. Sample: cultured PBMCs, taken from culture after CMV antigen stimulation. The CDR3 protein is CATARSGDTDTQYF. CDR3 nucleotides: TGTGCCACCGCACGTAGCGGGGACACAGATACGCAGTATTTT.